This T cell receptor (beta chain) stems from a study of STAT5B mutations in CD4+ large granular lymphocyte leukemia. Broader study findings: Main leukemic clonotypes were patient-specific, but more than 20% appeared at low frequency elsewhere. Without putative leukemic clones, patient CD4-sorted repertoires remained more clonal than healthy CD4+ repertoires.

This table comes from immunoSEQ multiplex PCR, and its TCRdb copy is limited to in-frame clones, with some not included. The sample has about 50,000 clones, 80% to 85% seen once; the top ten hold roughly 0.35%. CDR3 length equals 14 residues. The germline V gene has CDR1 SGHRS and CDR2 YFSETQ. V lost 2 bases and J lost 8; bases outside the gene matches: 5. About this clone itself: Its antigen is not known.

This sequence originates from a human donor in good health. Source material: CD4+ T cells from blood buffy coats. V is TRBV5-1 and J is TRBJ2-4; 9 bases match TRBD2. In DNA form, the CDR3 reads TGCGCCAGCAGCTTTAGCGGGAGCCGGGACATTCAGTACTTC. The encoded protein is CASSFSGSRDIQYF.